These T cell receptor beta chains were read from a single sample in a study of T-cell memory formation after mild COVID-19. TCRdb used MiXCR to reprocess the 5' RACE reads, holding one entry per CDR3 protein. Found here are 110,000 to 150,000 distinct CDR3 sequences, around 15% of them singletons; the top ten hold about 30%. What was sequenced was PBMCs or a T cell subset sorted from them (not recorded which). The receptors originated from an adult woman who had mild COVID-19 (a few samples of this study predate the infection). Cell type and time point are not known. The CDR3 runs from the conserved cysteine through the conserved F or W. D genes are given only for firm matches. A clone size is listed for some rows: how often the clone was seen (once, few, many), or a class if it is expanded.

cdr3_aa: CASSHDSLNTEAFF
cdr3_nt: TGTGCCAGCAGCCATGACAGTCTGAACACTGAAGCTTTCTTT
clone_size: NA
j_call: TRBJ1-1
cdr3_length: 14
v_call: TRBV7-6
d_call: NA

cdr3_aa: CASSQDFRSPYDNEKLFF
cdr3_nt: TGCGCCAGCAGCCAAGATTTCAGGTCGCCGTATGATAATGAAAAACTGTTTTTT
clone_size: NA
j_call: TRBJ1-4
cdr3_length: 18
v_call: TRBV4-3
d_call: NA

cdr3_aa: CASSLAEGAVTEAFF
cdr3_nt: TGCGCCAGCAGCTTGGCCGAGGGGGCGGTCACTGAAGCTTTCTTT
clone_size: NA
j_call: TRBJ1-1
cdr3_length: 15
v_call: TRBV5-1
d_call: TRBD1

cdr3_aa: CASSSPGQGPQGFEQYF
cdr3_nt: TGTGCCAGCAGTTCCCCGGGACAGGGGCCCCAGGGATTCGAGCAGTACTTC
clone_size: few
j_call: TRBJ2-7
cdr3_length: 17
v_call: TRBV2
d_call: TRBD1

cdr3_aa: CASSLGTGERPDSYEQYF
cdr3_nt: TGCGCCAGCAGTCTAGGGACAGGGGAACGACCAGACTCCTACGAGCAGTACTTC
clone_size: few
j_call: TRBJ2-7
cdr3_length: 18
v_call: TRBV5-1
d_call: TRBD1

cdr3_aa: CASSPPRTQEYF
cdr3_nt: TGTGCCAGCAGCCCACCCCGAACCCAGGAGTATTTT
clone_size: many
j_call: TRBJ2-3
cdr3_length: 12
v_call: TRBV5-5
d_call: NA

cdr3_aa: CASSDEWGAGTDTQYF
cdr3_nt: TGTGCCAGCAGTGATGAGTGGGGGGCTGGCACAGATACGCAGTATTTT
clone_size: NA
j_call: TRBJ2-3
cdr3_length: 16
v_call: TRBV2
d_call: NA

cdr3_aa: CASNPTGGSGELFF
cdr3_nt: TGTGCCAGCAACCCGACAGGGGGGTCCGGGGAGCTGTTTTTT
clone_size: many
j_call: TRBJ2-2
cdr3_length: 14
v_call: TRBV12-3/TRBV12-4
d_call: TRBD1

cdr3_aa: CASSSISGGPEETQYF
cdr3_nt: TGTGCCAGCAGTAGTATTAGCGGGGGGCCGGAGGAGACCCAGTACTTC
clone_size: NA
j_call: TRBJ2-5
cdr3_length: 16
v_call: TRBV12-3/TRBV12-4
d_call: TRBD2

cdr3_aa: CASSLAWVGNGYTF
cdr3_nt: TGCGCCAGCAGCTTGGCCTGGGTAGGCAATGGCTACACCTTC
clone_size: few
j_call: TRBJ1-2
cdr3_length: 14
v_call: TRBV5-1
d_call: NA

cdr3_aa: CASSLGQFPYNEQFF
cdr3_nt: TGTGCCAGCAGCTTAGGGCAGTTTCCCTACAATGAGCAGTTCTTC
clone_size: NA
j_call: TRBJ2-1
cdr3_length: 15
v_call: TRBV7-3
d_call: NA

cdr3_aa: CSARDRDRGLYEQYF
cdr3_nt: TGCAGTGCTAGGGACCGGGACAGGGGGCTCTACGAGCAGTACTTC
clone_size: few
j_call: TRBJ2-7
cdr3_length: 15
v_call: TRBV20-1
d_call: TRBD1

cdr3_aa: CATVKNTGELFF
cdr3_nt: TGTGCCACCGTTAAAAACACCGGGGAGCTGTTTTTT
clone_size: NA
j_call: TRBJ2-2
cdr3_length: 12
v_call: TRBV15
d_call: NA

cdr3_aa: CSVADLGGDEQFF
cdr3_nt: TGCAGCGTTGCGGATCTCGGGGGCGATGAGCAGTTCTTC
clone_size: few
j_call: TRBJ2-1
cdr3_length: 13
v_call: TRBV29-1
d_call: NA

cdr3_aa: CASSLVQRRRDSPGYGYTF
cdr3_nt: TGTGCCAGCAGCTTAGTCCAGAGACGAAGGGACAGCCCTGGCTATGGCTACACCTTC
clone_size: NA
j_call: TRBJ1-2
cdr3_length: 19
v_call: TRBV7-8
d_call: TRBD1

cdr3_aa: CASSVGGTGSEAFF
cdr3_nt: TGTGCCAGCAGCGTAGGGGGAACAGGGTCGGAAGCTTTCTTT
clone_size: few
j_call: TRBJ1-1
cdr3_length: 14
v_call: TRBV9
d_call: NA

cdr3_aa: CASSLSLDEAFF
cdr3_nt: TGTGCCAGCAGCCTCTCGTTGGATGAAGCTTTCTTT
clone_size: few
j_call: TRBJ1-1
cdr3_length: 12
v_call: TRBV7-9
d_call: NA

cdr3_aa: CASSSLTGDGTEAFF
cdr3_nt: TGTGCCAGCAGCTCCTTGACAGGGGATGGAACTGAAGCTTTCTTT
clone_size: few
j_call: TRBJ1-1
cdr3_length: 15
v_call: TRBV7-9
d_call: TRBD1